The sequence of this TCR beta chain was determined in a study of PD-1 blockade in classical Hodgkin lymphoma. General observations from the study: Repertoire differences have undefined causes, possibly disease activity or prior therapy. At baseline, newly diagnosed patients reportedly showed less TCR diversity than healthy donors.

Stated time point: newly diagnosed, previously untreated cHL patient sample. A comparison was provided by newly diagnosed, untreated classical Hodgkin lymphoma PBMCs. The CDR3 totals 14 residues. V lost 2 bases and J lost 3, with 7 bases in between. Germline V gene data show CDR1 as MNHEY and CDR2 as SVGAGI. As for this clone: The antigen remains unidentified.

Repertoires were generated with immunoSEQ multiplex PCR, while TCRdb's copy carries only in-frame clones and drops some. The sample yields roughly 77,000 clones, nearly 95% seen once. J is TRBJ1-4 and V is TRBV6-5; a possible D gene is TRBD1 (6 bases). The sequence was collected from a human donor with classical Hodgkin lymphoma. Material: peripheral blood mononuclear cells (PBMCs). The DNA of the CDR3 is TGTGCCAGCAGTTACCAGGGGTCTAATGAAAAACTGTTTTTT. Amino acids: CASSYQGSNEKLFF.